This T cell receptor beta chain was identified in a study of T cell changes during pregnancy in multiple sclerosis. Assay: immunoSEQ multiplex PCR; the TCRdb copy retains only in-frame clones and omits some. The sample shows tens of thousands of clones, 88% of them seen only once. The trim removed 2 bases at V and 13 bases at J, leaving 8 bases unmatched. CDR1 and CDR2 from the germline V gene are MNHEY and SMNVEV (reference sequence). The CDR3 runs 15 residues. The source was CD8+ T cells from peripheral blood mononuclear cells, collected after pregnancy. The chain employs TRBV27 and TRBJ2-1; 13 bases agree with TRBD2. This clonotype was sampled from a female donor in good health, enrolled as a control in a pregnancy study. The CDR3 reads CASSLVTSGGAPQFF. The CDR3 nucleotides are TGTGCCAGCAGTTTAGTTACTAGCGGGGGGGCCCCACAGTTCTTC.